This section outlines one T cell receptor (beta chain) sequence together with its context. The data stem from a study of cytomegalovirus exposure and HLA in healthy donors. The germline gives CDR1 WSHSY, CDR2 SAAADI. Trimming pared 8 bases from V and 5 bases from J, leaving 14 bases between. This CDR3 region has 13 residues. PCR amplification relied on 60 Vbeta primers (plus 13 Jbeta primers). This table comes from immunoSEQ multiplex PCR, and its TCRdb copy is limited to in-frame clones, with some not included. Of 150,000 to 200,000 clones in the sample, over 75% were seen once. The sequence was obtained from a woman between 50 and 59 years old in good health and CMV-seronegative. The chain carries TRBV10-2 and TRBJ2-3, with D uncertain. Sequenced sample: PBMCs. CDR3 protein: CASSVWAIDTQYF. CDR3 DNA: TGCGCCAGCTCGGTCTGGGCAATAGATACGCAGTATTTT.